The sequence of this TCR beta chain was determined in a study of regulatory T cells in long-lasting Graves disease. Time point given: newly diagnosed GD, antithyroid drugs for less than 3 months. TCR sequences were obtained from RNA taken from PBMCs. This clonotype was observed a few times. The CDR3 extends over 16 amino acids. CDR1 SGHTA and CDR2 FQGNSA come from the germline V gene. Trimming stripped 4 bases from V and 2 bases from J, with 16 bases between. Investigators prepared the TCR beta libraries by applying iRepertoire HTBI primers and Arm-PCR of CDR3 regions. TCRdb reprocessed the multiplex PCR reads with MiXCR, giving one entry per CDR3 protein. The sample lists roughly 520,000 distinct CDR3 sequences; more than 10% were seen once. These data were likewise used in another study, on T cells in Graves' hyperthyroidism and ophthalmopathy. That report notes: Carried out on the TCR CDR3, a first-round RT-PCR used the HTBI primer set.

Sequences were derived from peripheral blood mononuclear cells (PBMCs), sampled at new diagnosis, from a patient treated with antithyroid drugs. V is TRBV7-2 and J is TRBJ2-3, with D possibly TRBD1 on 5 matching bases. The receptor's source is a young woman with Graves disease. For the CDR3, the DNA is TGTGCCAGCAGCTCGGATGGGGCACTGAACACAGATACGCAGTATTTT. Translation gives CASSSDGALNTDTQYF.